This T cell receptor (beta chain) was obtained from a study of cytomegalovirus exposure and HLA in healthy donors listed by TCRdb under 2017. Regarding the complete study: An earlier analysis of approximately 550 of the donors reported 250 to 350 Gb of sequence data and around 110 million unique TCR beta sequences from about 180 million T cells. An early release covering roughly 580 HLA-typed donors comprised approximately 300 gigabases of sequencing data and tens of millions of unique TCR sequences. Of the 350 to 450 genotyped donors, 70% to 90% were placed in the genetic ancestry cluster associated with self-reported Caucasian donors. The study aimed to test whether signatures of past pathogen exposure could be identified by cataloging public T cell receptors. Using immunosequencing, the study profiled T cell repertoires from 550 to 750 subjects and related those repertoires to cytomegalovirus serostatus. Besides the first cohort of 550 to 750 subjects, a separate validation cohort made up of 120 different subjects was used. To predict cytomegalovirus infection status, the study brought together high-throughput TCR immunosequencing, statistical association of individual TCRs with disease status, and machine learning. A later analysis re-examined previously published TCR beta repertoires from 500 to 700 donors and added high-resolution HLA genotyping to investigate patterns of TCR occurrence. Rather than drawing on any new phenotypic data, the later analysis identified candidate immune exposures from TCR beta sequences and the way those sequences occurred across donors. To decide whether each TCR beta V gene segment behaved as functional or pseudogenic, an earlier analysis of some 600 of the donors relied on high-throughput TCR beta sequencing. Donor age, sex, ethnicity and CMV serostatus were collected together with the repertoire data. A later genetic analysis used genome-wide SNP genotypes for about three fifths of the 666 donors, treating that subset as a discovery cohort. All discovery cohort repertoires had been generated using a single sequencing platform. Class I and class II HLA loci were covered by the typing at four-digit resolution. Typing coverage differed by locus: A, B, C, DRB1 and DQB1 were typed in roughly 620-630 donors, DQA1 in roughly 510, DPA1 in over 600, and DPB1 in 472. Because of strong linkage in the cohort, roughly five DR-DQ haplotypes were treated as single units for association and clustering. Across 398 genotyped donors of the cohort, an average of roughly 250,000 unique TCR beta nucleotide sequences per donor were sequenced, and 15% to 20% of those sequences were non-productive. Study-level results and caveats: According to a later analysis, TCR association rates differed among HLA loci, with DRB1 alleles showing the most associated TCRs and HLA-C alleles showing the fewest. The 87-base-pair reads could not distinguish some IMGT-functional V segments, including TRBV6-2 and TRBV6-3, so those segments were excluded. Roughly uniform sequencing depth across donors was assumed in presence/absence analyses, although this assumption may not hold. Correlated functional status among segregating V segments might be attributable to linkage disequilibrium, but an unknown experimental factor could not be ruled out. A later genetic analysis associated a missense DCLRE1C variant with V-gene and J-gene trimming of TCR beta chains, and an independent cohort replicated the association. A further reported finding was that TCR beta sequences accurately predicted the HLA-A and HLA-B alleles for most subjects in the first cohort. In the study, some 160 TCR beta chains were listed as associated with cytomegalovirus. Most TCR sequences were observed very rarely across donors, whereas some public TCRs were present in many individuals. Assigning TCR associations to individual alleles was difficult when HLA alleles, especially DR and DQ, strongly co-occurred. Immune exposure information for the cohort was limited to CMV serostatus. The earlier analysis of some 560 of the donors excluded 15 to 20 rarely observed V segments, including chromosome 9 orphons, because counts were too low. A cluster of highly shared sequence variants was judged likely to represent a technical artifact of the sequencing pipeline. Several of the top co-occurrence clusters appeared to be linked to parvovirus B19, influenza, CMV and Epstein-Barr virus, according to a later analysis. In vitro tests confirmed that a few of the cytomegalovirus-associated TCR beta chains recognize cytomegalovirus antigens. The classifier was reported to diagnose cytomegalovirus status with high specificity and sensitivity in both the original and validation cohorts. Most CMV-associated TCR beta chains appeared to be HLA-restricted in a later analysis, and the HLA associations seemed to be driven largely by CMV exposure. At a false discovery rate of 0.05, a later analysis linked under 20,000 TCR beta sequences to specific HLA alleles. In an earlier analysis of more than 450 of the donors, most TCR beta V segments were observed in productive rearrangements about 90% or about 30% of the time, broadly matching IMGT annotations. In a later analysis, HLA-associated TCR beta chains showed more clonal expansion and lower generation probabilities than non-associated chains that were equally common. Only TCR beta chains were sequenced in this cohort, and the absence of alpha or paired-chain data limited detectable features. HLA typing was unavailable for some donors at each locus, so association tests used only the typed subset. A later genetic analysis reported fewer N-insertions in productive TCRs among donors in an Asian-associated ancestry cluster than the approximately 700-donor mean. According to the authors, the approach could potentially be generalized to other disease states and immunological phenotypes.

Regarding this clone: What antigen it recognizes has not been identified. Within one base of it there is no much larger clone, and no base qualities were kept.

Measured from the cysteine to the phenylalanine, the CDR3 is 13 residues long. Solely the CDR3 DNA is kept, with 39 bases framed from the first base. V is reduced by 3 bases and J by 4 bases, leaving a spacing of 13 bases between them. The germline V gene (reference sequence) provides CDR1 GTSNPN and CDR2 SVGIG. The cohort comprised several hundred healthy bone marrow donors. All cohort members were sampled while nominally healthy, although unrecorded immune exposures were likely present. The donor was CMV seropositive and was included in the group of 250 to 300 seropositive cohort members. Every donor gave a peripheral blood sample, and the peripheral blood mononuclear cells from that sample were used for TCR beta sequencing. Genomic DNA extraction from the blood cell samples was performed with the Qiagen DNeasy Blood Extraction Kit. The library was obtained by the immunoSEQ multiplex PCR assay. A mixture of 60 forward primers for TCR Vbeta segments and 13 reverse primers for TCR Jbeta segments was used in the multiplex PCR. The CDR3 region of rearranged TCR beta genes was amplified from genomic DNA by a multiplex PCR assay. The amplified TCR beta libraries were sequenced on the Illumina HiSeq System as 87-base-pair reads. The authors' analysis ran thus. Across the 600 to 700 repertoires, a later analysis counted approximately 75 million unique TCR beta chains, 9.5 million to 13 million of which were shared by at least two donors. To remove PCR and sequencing errors, raw reads were error-corrected and collapsed into unique sequences using a nearest-neighbor algorithm that merged closely related sequences. V, D and J gene segments were assigned by aligning CDR3 sequences to IMGT reference sequences. Each retained sequence needed at least a six-nucleotide match to both a V gene segment and a J gene segment. A rearrangement was called productive if the CDR3 had no stop codons and remained in frame with V and J, and every other rearrangement was called non-productive. Following IMGT convention, CDR3 was defined as the stretch from the second conserved V-encoded cysteine up to the conserved J-encoded phenylalanine. Sequences without an unambiguous match to a single V gene segment were excluded from the earlier analysis of a few hundred of the donors. In an earlier analysis of approximately 590 of the donors, a V segment was called functional when productive rearrangements were above 56.7%, and segregating when the standard deviation between donors exceeded 5%. A statistical classification framework was developed to diagnose cytomegalovirus status using the catalog of TCR beta chain sequences. A later analysis assigned V and J genes by comparing TCR nucleotide sequences with IMGT/GENE-DB human TR gene sequences. In a later analysis, CDR3 sequences and most-parsimonious VDJ recombination scenarios were assigned using the TCRdist pipeline. In a later analysis, each TCR beta chain was defined by its CDR3 amino acid sequence together with its V-gene family, and reads without a unique V-gene family were excluded. A later analysis removed several hundred highly shared, low-generation-probability nucleotide sequences to deal with suspected cross-contamination and a sequencing artifact. For each public chain, a later analysis derived a clonal expansion index from normalized ranks of inferred template counts within each repertoire. In a later analysis, generation probabilities were computed using a VDJ recombination model fitted to out-of-frame rearrangements, and the results were checked against IGoR. A later analysis scored TCR-TCR, TCR-HLA and TCR-CMV co-occurrence with hypergeometric tests, applying a repertoire-size bias correction to TCR pairs. In a later analysis, false discovery rates were estimated by permuting HLA or CMV assignments 20 times. A later analysis grouped co-occurring TCRs with DBSCAN, adding TCRdist sequence similarity when clustering within HLA-allele-positive subsets. Repertoires with fewer than 30,000 or more than 120,000 public chains, plus five repertoires with anomalous nucleotide sharing, were excluded from co-occurrence clustering. TCRdb took over this immuneACCESS table, retaining in-frame rearrangements with V and J assigned. Such tables are incomplete; in checked studies, under half of the missing clones stem from an unresolved V gene, and the remainder is unexplained. The V and J calls and the clone size are those of that table, but D and trimming were determined from the DNA. A total of more than 90,000 clones appear in this sample, over 60% of them only once. Around 3% of the sample is taken by the ten largest.

The chain is encoded by TRBV30 joined to TRBJ2-7; the D gene is possibly TRBD2, with 7 bases matching. This TCR was sampled from a woman aged 18-35 years in good health and CMV-seropositive. The sequencing input was PBMCs. The CDR3 region has the sequence CAWSPAGAYEQYF. The sequenced DNA is TGTGCCTGGAGCCCCGCGGGGGCTTACGAGCAGTACTTC.